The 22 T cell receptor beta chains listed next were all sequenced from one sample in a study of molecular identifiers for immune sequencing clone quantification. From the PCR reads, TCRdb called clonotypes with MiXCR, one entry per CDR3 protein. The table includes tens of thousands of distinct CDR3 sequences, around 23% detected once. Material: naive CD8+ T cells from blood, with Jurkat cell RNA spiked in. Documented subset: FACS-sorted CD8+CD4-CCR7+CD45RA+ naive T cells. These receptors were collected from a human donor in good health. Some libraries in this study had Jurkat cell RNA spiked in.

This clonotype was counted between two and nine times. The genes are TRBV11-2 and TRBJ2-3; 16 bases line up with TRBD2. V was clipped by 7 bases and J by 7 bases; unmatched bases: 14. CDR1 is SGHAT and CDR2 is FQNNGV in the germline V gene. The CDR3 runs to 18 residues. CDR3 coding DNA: TGTGCCAGCACCCCCTCCGGGACTAGCGGGGGGGAGGGGAATACGCAGTATTTT. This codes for CASTPSGTSGGEGNTQYF.

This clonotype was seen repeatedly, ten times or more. The CDR3 here is CASSLRGLAGGGQYF. CDR3 bases: TGTGCCAGCAGTCTCAGAGGACTAGCGGGAGGAGGGCAGTATTTT. The J gene is TRBJ2-3, the V gene TRBV28, with 14 positions matching TRBD2. Losses at the gene ends were 5 bases for V and 11 bases for J; bases not matched to a gene: 9. The CDR3 has 15 amino acids. CDR1 MDHEN and CDR2 SYDVKM come from the germline V gene.

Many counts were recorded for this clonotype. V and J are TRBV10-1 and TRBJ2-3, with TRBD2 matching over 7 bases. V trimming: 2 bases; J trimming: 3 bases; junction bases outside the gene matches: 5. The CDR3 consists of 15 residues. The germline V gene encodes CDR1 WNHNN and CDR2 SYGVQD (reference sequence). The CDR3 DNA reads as TGCGCCAGCAGTGAGACCCTAGCGGATACAGATACGCAGTATTTT. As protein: CASSETLADTDTQYF.

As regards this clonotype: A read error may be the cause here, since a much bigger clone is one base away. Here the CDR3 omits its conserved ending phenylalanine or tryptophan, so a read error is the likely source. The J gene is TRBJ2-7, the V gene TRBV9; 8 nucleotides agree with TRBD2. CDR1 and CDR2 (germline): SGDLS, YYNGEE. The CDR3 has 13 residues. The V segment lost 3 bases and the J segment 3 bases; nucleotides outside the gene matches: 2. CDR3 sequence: CASSEGTSYEQYL. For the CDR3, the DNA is TGTGCCAGCAGCGAGGGGACTAGCTACGAGCAGTACCTC.

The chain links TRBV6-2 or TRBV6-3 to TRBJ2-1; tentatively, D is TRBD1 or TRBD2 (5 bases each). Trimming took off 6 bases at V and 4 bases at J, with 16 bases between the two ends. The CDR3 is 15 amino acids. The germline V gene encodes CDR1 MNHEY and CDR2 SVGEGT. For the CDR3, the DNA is TGTGCCAGCAGCCCGCGGACACGGGAATACAATGAGCAGTTCTTC. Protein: CASSPRTREYNEQFF.

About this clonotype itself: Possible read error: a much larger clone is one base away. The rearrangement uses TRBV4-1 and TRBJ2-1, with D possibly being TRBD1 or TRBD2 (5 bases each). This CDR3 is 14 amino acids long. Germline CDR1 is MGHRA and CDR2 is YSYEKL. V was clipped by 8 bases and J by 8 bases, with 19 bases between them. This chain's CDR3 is CASRQSRDLDEQFF. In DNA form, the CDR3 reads TGCGCCAGCCGTCAGTCCCGGGACCTCGATGAGCAGTTCTTC.

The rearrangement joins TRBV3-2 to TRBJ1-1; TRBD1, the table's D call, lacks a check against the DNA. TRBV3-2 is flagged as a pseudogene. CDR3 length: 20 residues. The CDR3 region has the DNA TGTGCCAGCAGCCAAGATTCGGCCCGATGCCCAGGGGCCATGAACACTGAAGCTTTCTTT. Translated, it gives CASSQDSARCPGAMNTEAFF.

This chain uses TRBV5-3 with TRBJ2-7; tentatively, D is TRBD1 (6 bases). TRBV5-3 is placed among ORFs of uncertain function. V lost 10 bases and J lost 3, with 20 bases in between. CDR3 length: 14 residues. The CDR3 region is CACSLGTTLYEQYF. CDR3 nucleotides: TGTGCCTGCAGCTTGGGGACAACACTCTACGAGCAGTACTTC.

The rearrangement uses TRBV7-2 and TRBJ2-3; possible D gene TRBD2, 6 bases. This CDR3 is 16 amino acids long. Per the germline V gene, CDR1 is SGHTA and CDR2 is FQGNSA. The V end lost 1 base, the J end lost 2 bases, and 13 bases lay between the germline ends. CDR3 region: CASSLVSGTPTDTQYF. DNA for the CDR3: TGTGCCAGCAGCTTAGTTAGCGGCACTCCCACAGATACGCAGTATTTT.

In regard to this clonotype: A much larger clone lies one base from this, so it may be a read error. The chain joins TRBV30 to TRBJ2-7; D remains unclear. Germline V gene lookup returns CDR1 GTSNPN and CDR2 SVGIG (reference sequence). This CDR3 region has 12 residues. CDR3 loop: CAWSLNSYERYF. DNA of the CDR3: TGTGCCTGGAGTCTAAACTCCTACGAGCGGTACTTC.

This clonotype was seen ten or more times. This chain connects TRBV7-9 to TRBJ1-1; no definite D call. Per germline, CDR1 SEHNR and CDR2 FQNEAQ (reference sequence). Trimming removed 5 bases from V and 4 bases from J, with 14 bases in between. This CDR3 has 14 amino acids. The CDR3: CASSPVSTGTEAFF. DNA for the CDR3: TGTGCCAGCAGCCCCGTATCGACGGGCACTGAAGCTTTCTTT.

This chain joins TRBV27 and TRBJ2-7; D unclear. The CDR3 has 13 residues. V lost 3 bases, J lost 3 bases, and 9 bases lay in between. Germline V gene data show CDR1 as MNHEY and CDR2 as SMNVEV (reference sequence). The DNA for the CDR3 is TGTGCCAGCAGTTTGGATACTATCTACGAGCAGTACTTC. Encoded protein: CASSLDTIYEQYF.

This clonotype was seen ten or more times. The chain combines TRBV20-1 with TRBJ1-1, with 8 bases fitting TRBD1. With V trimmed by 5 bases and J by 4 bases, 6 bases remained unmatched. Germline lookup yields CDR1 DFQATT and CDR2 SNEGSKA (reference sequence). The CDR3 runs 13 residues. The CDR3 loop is CSAPDRESTEAFF. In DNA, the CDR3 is TGCAGTGCTCCGGACAGGGAGAGCACTGAAGCTTTCTTT.

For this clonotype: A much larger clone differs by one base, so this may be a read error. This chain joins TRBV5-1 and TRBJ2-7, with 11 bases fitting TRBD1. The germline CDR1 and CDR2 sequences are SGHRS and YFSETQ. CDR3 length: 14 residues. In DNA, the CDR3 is TGCGCCAGCAGCTGGACAGGGGGCTCTAACGAGCGGTACTTC. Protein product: CASSWTGGSNERYF.

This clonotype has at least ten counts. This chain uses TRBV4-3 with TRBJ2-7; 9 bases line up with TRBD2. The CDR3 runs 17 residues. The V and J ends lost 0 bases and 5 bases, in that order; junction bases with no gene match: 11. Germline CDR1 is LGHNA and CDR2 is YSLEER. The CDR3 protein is CASSQDWREGFLDEQYF. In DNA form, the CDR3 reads TGCGCCAGCAGCCAAGATTGGCGGGAGGGCTTTTTGGACGAGCAGTACTTC.

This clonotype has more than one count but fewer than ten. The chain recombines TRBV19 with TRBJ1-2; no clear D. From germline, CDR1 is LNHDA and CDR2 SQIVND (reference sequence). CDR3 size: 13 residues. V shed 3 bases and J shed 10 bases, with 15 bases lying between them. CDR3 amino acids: CASSMAGRSDYTF. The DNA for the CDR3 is TGTGCCAGTAGTATGGCGGGTAGGTCGGACTACACCTTC.

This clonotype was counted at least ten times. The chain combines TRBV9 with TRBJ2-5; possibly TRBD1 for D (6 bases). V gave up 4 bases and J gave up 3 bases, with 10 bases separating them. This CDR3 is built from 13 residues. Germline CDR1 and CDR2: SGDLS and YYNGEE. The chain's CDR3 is CASSTWTEETQYF. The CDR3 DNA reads TGTGCCAGCAGCACTTGGACAGAAGAGACCCAGTACTTC.

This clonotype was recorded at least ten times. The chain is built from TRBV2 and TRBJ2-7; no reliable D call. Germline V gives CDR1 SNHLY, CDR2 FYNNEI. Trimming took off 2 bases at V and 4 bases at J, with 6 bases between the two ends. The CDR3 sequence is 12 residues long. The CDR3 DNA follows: TGTGCCAGCAGTGAAATTGTGTACGAGCAGTACTTC. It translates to CASSEIVYEQYF.

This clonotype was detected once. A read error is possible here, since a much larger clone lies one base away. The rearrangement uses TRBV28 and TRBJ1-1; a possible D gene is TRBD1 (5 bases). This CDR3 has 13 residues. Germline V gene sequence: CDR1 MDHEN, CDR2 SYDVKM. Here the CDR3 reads CACSSRGDTEAFF. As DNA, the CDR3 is TGTGCCTGCAGTTCGAGGGGTGACACTGAAGCTTTCTTT.

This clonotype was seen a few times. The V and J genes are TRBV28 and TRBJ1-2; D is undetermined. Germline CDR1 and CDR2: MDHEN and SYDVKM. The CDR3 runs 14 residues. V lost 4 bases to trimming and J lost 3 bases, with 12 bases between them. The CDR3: CASSSPRAYYGYTF. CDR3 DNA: TGTGCCAGCAGTTCCCCCCGGGCCTACTATGGCTACACCTTC.

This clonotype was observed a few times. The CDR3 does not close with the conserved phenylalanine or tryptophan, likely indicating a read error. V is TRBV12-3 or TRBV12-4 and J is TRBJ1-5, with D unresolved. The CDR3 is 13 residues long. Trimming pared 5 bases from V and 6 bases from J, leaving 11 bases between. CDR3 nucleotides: TGTGCCAGCAGTCCCCCCGAGGGTCAGCCCCAGCATCTT. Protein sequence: CASSPPEGQPQHL.

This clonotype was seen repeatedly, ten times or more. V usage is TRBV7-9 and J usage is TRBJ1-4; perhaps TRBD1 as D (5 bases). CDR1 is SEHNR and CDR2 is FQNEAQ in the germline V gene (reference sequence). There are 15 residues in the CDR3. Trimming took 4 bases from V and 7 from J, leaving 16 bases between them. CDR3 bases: TGTGCCAGCAGCTCCTCCGTCGGGGGGGTTGAAAAACTGTTTTTT. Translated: CASSSSVGGVEKLFF. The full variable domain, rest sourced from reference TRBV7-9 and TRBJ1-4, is DTGVSQNPRHKITKRGQNVTFRCDPISEHNRLYWYRQTLGQGPEFLTYFQNEAQLEKSRLLSDRFSAERPKGSFSTLEIQRTEQGDSAMYLCASSSSVGGVEKLFFGSGTQLSVL.